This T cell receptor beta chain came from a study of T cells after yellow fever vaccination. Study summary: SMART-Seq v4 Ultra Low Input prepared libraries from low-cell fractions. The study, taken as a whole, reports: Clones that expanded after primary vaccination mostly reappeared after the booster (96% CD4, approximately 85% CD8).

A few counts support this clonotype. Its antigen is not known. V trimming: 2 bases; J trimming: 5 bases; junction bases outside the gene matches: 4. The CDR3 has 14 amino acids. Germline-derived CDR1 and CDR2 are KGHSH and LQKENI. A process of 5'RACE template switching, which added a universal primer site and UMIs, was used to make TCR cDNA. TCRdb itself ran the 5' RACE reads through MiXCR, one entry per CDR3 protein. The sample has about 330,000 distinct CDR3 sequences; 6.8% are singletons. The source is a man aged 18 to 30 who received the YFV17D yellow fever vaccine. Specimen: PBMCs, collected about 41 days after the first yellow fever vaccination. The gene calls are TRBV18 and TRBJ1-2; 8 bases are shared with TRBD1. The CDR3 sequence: CASSPGQGEYGYTF. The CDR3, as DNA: TGTGCCAGCTCACCAGGACAGGGCGAGTATGGCTACACCTTC.